This T cell receptor (beta chain) was obtained from a study of T cell responses to AZD1222 COVID-19 vaccine. The CDR3 sequence is 14 residues long. Trimming stripped 3 bases from V and 1 base from J, with 9 bases between. Germline V lookup: CDR1 SEHNR, CDR2 FQNEAQ (reference sequence). Profiled with immunoSEQ multiplex PCR; TCRdb holds only in-frame clones, not every one. In the table there are about 120,000 clones, roughly nine tenths of which are singletons. J is TRBJ1-2 and V is TRBV7-9; D remains unclear. The source of this sequence is an adult in good health. Specimen: peripheral blood, collected on day 0 of AZD1222 vaccination. DNA for the CDR3: TGTGCCAGCAGCTTGGACGGCTATAACTATGGCTACACCTTC. Protein: CASSLDGYNYGYTF.